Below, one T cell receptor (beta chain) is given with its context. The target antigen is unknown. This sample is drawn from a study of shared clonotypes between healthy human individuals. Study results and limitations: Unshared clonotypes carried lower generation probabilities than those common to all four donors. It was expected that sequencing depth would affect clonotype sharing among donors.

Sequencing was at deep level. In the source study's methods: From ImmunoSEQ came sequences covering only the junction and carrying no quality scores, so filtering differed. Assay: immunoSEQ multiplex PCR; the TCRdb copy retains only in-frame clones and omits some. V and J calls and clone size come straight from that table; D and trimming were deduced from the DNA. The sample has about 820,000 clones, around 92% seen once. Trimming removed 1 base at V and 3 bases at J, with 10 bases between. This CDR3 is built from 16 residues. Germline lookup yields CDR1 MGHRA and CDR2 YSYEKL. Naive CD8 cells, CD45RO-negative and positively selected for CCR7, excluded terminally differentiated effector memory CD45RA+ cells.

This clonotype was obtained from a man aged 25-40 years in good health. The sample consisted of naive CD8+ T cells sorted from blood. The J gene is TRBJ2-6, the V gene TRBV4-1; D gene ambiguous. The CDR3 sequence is CASSQVVGNGANVLTF. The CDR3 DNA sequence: TGCGCCAGCAGCCAAGTAGTTGGGAATGGGGCCAACGTCCTGACTTTC.